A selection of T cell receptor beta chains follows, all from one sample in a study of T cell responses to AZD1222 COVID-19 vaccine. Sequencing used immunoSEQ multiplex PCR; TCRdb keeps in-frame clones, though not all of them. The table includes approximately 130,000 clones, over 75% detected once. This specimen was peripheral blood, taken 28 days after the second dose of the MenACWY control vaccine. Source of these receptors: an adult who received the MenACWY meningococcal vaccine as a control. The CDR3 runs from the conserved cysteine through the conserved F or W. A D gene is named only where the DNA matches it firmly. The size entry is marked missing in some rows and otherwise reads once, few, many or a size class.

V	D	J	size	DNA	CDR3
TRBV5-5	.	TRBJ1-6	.	TGTGCCAGCAGCTTTCGACAGTCAAGCTCCTATAATTCACCCCTCCACTTT	CASSFRQSSSYNSPLHF
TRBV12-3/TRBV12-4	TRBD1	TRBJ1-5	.	TGTGCCAGCAGTTCGACAGGGACAGGGCCCCAGCATTTT	CASSSTGTGPQHF
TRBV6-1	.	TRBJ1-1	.	TGTGCCAGCACCATGGGTCCCAGACCGAACACTGAAGCTTTCTTT	CASTMGPRPNTEAFF
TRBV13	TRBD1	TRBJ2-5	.	TGTGCCAGCAGCTCACGCCCGGGACAGGGGGCATGGGAGACCCAGTACTTC	CASSSRPGQGAWETQYF
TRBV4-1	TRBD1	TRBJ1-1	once	TGCGCCAGCAGCCAAGGGACAGGGAAGAACACTGAAGCTTTCTTT	CASSQGTGKNTEAFF
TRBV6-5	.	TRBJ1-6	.	TGTGCCAGCAGTTACGAGTATTCACCCCTCCACTTT	CASSYEYSPLHF
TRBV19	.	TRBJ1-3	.	TGTGCCAGTAGTATAGATTTACGGATCGGAAACACCATATATTTT	CASSIDLRIGNTIYF
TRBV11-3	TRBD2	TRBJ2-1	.	TGTGCCAGCAGCTCTCTAGCGGGCTACAATGAGCAGTTCTTC	CASSSLAGYNEQFF
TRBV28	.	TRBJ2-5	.	TGTGCCAGCAGTTACCCTTCCGGGACGGTCCAAGAGACCCAGTACTTC	CASSYPSGTVQETQYF
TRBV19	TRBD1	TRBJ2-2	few	TGTGCCACAGCCTACTCCGGACAGGCGAACACCGGGGAGCTGTTTTTT	CATAYSGQANTGELFF
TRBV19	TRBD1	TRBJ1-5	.	TGTGCCAGTAGACCGGGACAGGGGGGATTATTTCAGCCCCAGCATTTT	CASRPGQGGLFQPQHF
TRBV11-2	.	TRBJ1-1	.	TGTGCCAGCAGCTTGAACAGGGACTATGAAGCTTTCTTT	CASSLNRDYEAFF
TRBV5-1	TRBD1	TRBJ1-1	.	TGCGCCAGCAGCCAAGGGACAGGGAGCACTGAAGCTTTCTTT	CASSQGTGSTEAFF
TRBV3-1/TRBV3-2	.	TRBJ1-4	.	TGTGCCAGCAGCCCCACAGGGAGTGGGGAAAAACTGTTTTTT	CASSPTGSGEKLFF
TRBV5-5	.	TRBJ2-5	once	TGTGCCAGCAGCTTCGCAGGGTTACAAGAGACCCAGTACTTC	CASSFAGLQETQYF
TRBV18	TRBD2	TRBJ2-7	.	TGTGCCAGCTCACCAGCTAGCGGGAGAGGAGAGCAGTACTTC	CASSPASGRGEQYF
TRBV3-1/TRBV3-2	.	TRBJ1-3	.	TGTGCCAGCAGCCAAAGGGCAGCCCTCTCTGGAAACACCATATATTTT	CASSQRAALSGNTIYF
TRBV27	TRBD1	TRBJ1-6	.	TGTGCCAGCGGACCGAGGGACAGGGAAAATTCACCCCTCCACTTT	CASGPRDRENSPLHF
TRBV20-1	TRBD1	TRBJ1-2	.	TGCAGTGCTAGTCCCTCCCCGACAGGGGATGGCTACACCTTC	CSASPSPTGDGYTF
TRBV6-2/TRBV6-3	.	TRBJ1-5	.	TGTGCCAGCAGTCCGAGGGGTTCGCGTCCCAATCAGCCCCAGCATTTT	CASSPRGSRPNQPQHF